The entry below gives a single T cell receptor beta chain sequence along with its context. The target antigen is unknown. TCRdb's table, derived via immunoSEQ multiplex PCR, lists solely in-frame clones and lacks some. Among several thousand clones listed, just under 85% were seen once. This CDR3 contains 18 residues. Germline values: CDR1 MGHRA, CDR2 YSYEKL. The ends were cut back, 4 bases at V and 4 bases at J, with 23 bases in the middle. Resections took place in Japan or China from the mid-2010s to the late 2010s. These data are taken from a study of immune evolution from preneoplasia to lung adenocarcinoma. Findings and caveats of the study: Top clone frequencies peaked in normal lung, apparently declining through invasive adenocarcinoma.

The receptor was isolated from an older donor with lung adenocarcinoma. The sample taken for sequencing was FFPE adjacent normal lung tissue. V is TRBV4-1 and J is TRBJ1-3, with D tentatively TRBD1 (6 bases). The CDR3 region is CASSRGDMGKNLGNTIYF. The CDR3 nucleotides read TGCGCCAGCAGCCGGGGGGACATGGGGAAGAATTTAGGAAACACCATATATTTT.